Detailed here is one T cell receptor (beta chain). The germline CDR1 and CDR2 sequences are SGHAT and FQNNGV. This CDR3 comprises 15 residues. Trimming cost V 2 bases and J 1 base, with 11 bases left between them. These data come from a study of blood T cell repertoires in COVID-19. Original processing notes: Amplification of reference gene primers was used by the study to estimate nucleated cell counts. Sequencing was performed with immunoSEQ multiplex PCR; in TCRdb, only in-frame clones are kept and a portion is missing. V, J and clone size are those of that table, while D and trimming were read from the DNA. The table includes 120,000 to 150,000 clones, around 84% detected once. Individuals aged 18 to 89 years were recruited from roughly 23 US areas.

The sequence was obtained from a woman aged 50 to 60 who had been exposed to COVID-19. The chain recombines TRBV11-2 with TRBJ1-2; no firm D call. The sample consisted of PBMCs or T cells enriched from blood (not recorded which). CDR3 region: CASSLTEGDNYGYTF. The CDR3 region has the DNA TGTGCCAGCAGCTTAACGGAGGGAGATAACTATGGCTACACCTTC.